One TCR beta chain is described in this entry. The target antigen is unknown. Germline-derived CDR1 and CDR2 are MGHRA and YSYEKL. The CDR3 loop spans 18 amino acids. V lost 1 base, J lost 0 bases, and 18 bases lay in between. At survey level, the immunoSEQ assay was run in its v3.0 version. Sequencing used immunoSEQ multiplex PCR; TCRdb keeps in-frame clones, though not all of them. This sample yields 15,000 to 20,000 clones, of which approximately 86% are seen a single time; roughly 14% belongs to the top ten. This sample was included in a study of long-term antiretroviral therapy in people with HIV. General study results and limits: Following ART, diversity rose but still fell short of transplant donor controls.

This clonotype was sampled from a woman aged 25-40 years with HIV. This specimen consisted of unsorted PBMCs, obtained around 2.3 years before starting antiretroviral therapy. The chain employs TRBV4-1 and TRBJ1-2; D is unresolved. Here the CDR3 reads CASSQGISGLASNYGYTF. CDR3 in DNA: TGCGCCAGCAGCCAAGGGATTAGTGGGTTAGCCTCTAACTATGGCTACACCTTC.